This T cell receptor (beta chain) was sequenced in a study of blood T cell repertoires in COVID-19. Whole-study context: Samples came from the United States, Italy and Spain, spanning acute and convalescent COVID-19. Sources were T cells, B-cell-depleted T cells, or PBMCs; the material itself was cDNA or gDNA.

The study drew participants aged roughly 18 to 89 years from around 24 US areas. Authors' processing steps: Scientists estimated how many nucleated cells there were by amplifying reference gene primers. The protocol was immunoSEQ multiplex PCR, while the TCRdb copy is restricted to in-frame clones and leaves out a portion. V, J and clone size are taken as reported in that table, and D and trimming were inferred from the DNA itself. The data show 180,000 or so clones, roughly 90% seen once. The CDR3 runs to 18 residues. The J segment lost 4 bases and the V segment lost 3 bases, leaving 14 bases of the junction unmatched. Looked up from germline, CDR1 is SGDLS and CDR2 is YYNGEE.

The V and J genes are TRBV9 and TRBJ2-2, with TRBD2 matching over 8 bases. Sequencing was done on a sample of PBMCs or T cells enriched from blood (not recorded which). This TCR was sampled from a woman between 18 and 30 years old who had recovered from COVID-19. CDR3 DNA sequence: TGTGCCAGCAGCGCCCCTCGAAGCGGGAGCACCGCCACCGGGGAGCTGTTTTTT. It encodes CASSAPRSGSTATGELFF.